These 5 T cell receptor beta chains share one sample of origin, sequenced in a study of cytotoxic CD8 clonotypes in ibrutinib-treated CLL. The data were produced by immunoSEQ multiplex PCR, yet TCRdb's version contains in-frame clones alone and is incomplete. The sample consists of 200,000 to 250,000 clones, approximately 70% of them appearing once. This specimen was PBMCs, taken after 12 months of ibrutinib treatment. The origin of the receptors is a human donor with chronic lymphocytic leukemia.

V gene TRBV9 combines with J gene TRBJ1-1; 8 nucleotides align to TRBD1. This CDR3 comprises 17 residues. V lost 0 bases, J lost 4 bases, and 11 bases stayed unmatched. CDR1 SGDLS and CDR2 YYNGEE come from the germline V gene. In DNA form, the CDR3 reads TGTGCCAGCAGCGTAGCCCCAGGGGGCCAGGGTTCCACTGAAGCTTTCTTT. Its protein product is CASSVAPGGQGSTEAFF.

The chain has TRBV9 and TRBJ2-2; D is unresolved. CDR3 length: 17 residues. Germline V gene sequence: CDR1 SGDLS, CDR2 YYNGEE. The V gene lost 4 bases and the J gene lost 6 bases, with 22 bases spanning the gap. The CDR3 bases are TGTGCCAGCAGCCCTGGACGATCCTACATGAAGCCCGGGGAGCTGTTTTTT. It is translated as CASSPGRSYMKPGELFF.

In DNA form, the CDR3 reads TGTGCCATTGGGGGACTGAAGTTTAGCAATCAGCCCCAGCATTTT. This encodes CAIGGLKFSNQPQHF. V and J are TRBV7-9 and TRBJ1-5, with a tentative D call TRBD1 (5 bases). The V gene's germline CDR1 is SEHNR and CDR2 FQNEAQ (reference sequence). Between the trimmed V and J ends, which lost 10 bases and 0 bases, there was a span of 16 bases. The CDR3 length is 15 residues.

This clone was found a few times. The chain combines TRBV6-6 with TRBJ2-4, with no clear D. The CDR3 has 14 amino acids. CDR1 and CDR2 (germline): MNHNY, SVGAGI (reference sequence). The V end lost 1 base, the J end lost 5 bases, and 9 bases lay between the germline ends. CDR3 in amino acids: CASSYWQSENIQYF. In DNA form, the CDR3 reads TGTGCCAGCAGTTACTGGCAGTCGGAAAACATTCAGTACTTC.

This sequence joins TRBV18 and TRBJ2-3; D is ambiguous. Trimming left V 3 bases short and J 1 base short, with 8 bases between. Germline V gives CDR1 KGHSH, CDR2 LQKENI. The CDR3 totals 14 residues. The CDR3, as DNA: TGTGCCAGCTCACCGTTATGGGGCACAGATACGCAGTATTTT. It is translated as CASSPLWGTDTQYF.